These T cell receptor beta chains were read from a single sample in a study of immune evolution from preneoplasia to lung adenocarcinoma. Clones were read by immunoSEQ multiplex PCR, and TCRdb kept only the in-frame ones, dropping some. The data contain approximately 9,000 clones, 82% of them singletons. The sample consisted of FFPE minimally invasive lung adenocarcinoma tissue. The source is a person between 70 and 80 years old with lung adenocarcinoma. The CDR3 runs from the conserved cysteine through the conserved F or W. The order of the fields is D gene, J gene, clone size, V gene, CDR3 protein, CDR3 DNA. D genes are given only for firm matches. Size tells how often a clone was seen (once, few, many) or the class of an expanded clone, and some rows leave it out.

d_call: TRBD1
j_call: TRBJ1-6
clone_size: few
v_call: TRBV2
cdr3_aa: CASSEAGGTYNSPLHF
cdr3_nt: TGTGCCAGCAGCGAGGCAGGGGGTACCTATAATTCACCCCTCCACTTT

d_call: NA
j_call: TRBJ2-1
clone_size: few
v_call: TRBV2
cdr3_aa: CASSGNGFPQFF
cdr3_nt: TGTGCCAGCAGTGGAAACGGGTTCCCCCAGTTCTTC

d_call: TRBD1
j_call: TRBJ1-1
clone_size: NA
v_call: TRBV29-1
cdr3_aa: CSVLTGVSEAFF
cdr3_nt: TGCAGCGTTTTAACAGGGGTATCTGAAGCTTTCTTT

d_call: NA
j_call: TRBJ2-2
clone_size: NA
v_call: TRBV5-1
cdr3_aa: CASSLRGEAGELFF
cdr3_nt: TGCGCCAGCAGCTTGCGGGGAGAGGCCGGGGAGCTGTTTTTT

d_call: TRBD1
j_call: TRBJ1-2
clone_size: NA
v_call: TRBV7-2
cdr3_aa: CASSTRTGGYGYTF
cdr3_nt: TGTGCCAGCAGCACGAGGACAGGGGGCTATGGCTACACCTTC

d_call: NA
j_call: TRBJ1-2
clone_size: NA
v_call: TRBV15
cdr3_aa: CATSRLIRGGLPWDYGYTF
cdr3_nt: TGTGCCACCAGCAGATTGATCAGGGGAGGCCTTCCCTGGGACTATGGCTACACCTTC

d_call: TRBD1
j_call: TRBJ1-4
clone_size: NA
v_call: TRBV27
cdr3_aa: CASSWGTGVGEKLFF
cdr3_nt: TGTGCCAGCAGTTGGGGGACAGGGGTTGGTGAAAAACTGTTTTTT

d_call: NA
j_call: TRBJ2-7
clone_size: once
v_call: TRBV10-2
cdr3_aa: CASSPGARFEQYF
cdr3_nt: TGCGCCAGCAGTCCAGGGGCGCGATTCGAGCAGTACTTC

d_call: TRBD1
j_call: TRBJ2-7
clone_size: NA
v_call: TRBV28
cdr3_aa: CAVGTEYEQYF
cdr3_nt: TGTGCCGTAGGGACAGAGTACGAGCAGTACTTC

d_call: TRBD1
j_call: TRBJ2-7
clone_size: NA
v_call: TRBV23-1
cdr3_aa: CASNTGDPYEQYF
cdr3_nt: TGCGCCAGCAATACAGGGGACCCCTACGAGCAGTACTTC